What follows are 30 T cell receptor beta chains derived from one specimen sequenced in a study of OX40 agonist ivuxolimab in advanced cancers. This table comes from immunoSEQ multiplex PCR, and its TCRdb copy is limited to in-frame clones, with some not included. The sample lists around 72,000 clones; roughly nine tenths were seen once. The sample consisted of CD4+ or CD8+ T cells sorted from blood, taken in a trial of the OX40 agonist ivuxolimab. The receptors were sampled from an adult with an advanced solid tumor such as melanoma, head and neck, liver or kidney cancer.

This clone was counted between two and nine times. The chain carries TRBV18 and TRBJ1-6, with D maybe TRBD1 (6 bases). Germline V gene data show CDR1 as KGHSH and CDR2 as LQKENI. The CDR3 totals 13 residues. Trimming took off 3 bases at V and 8 bases at J, with 8 bases between the two ends. This CDR3 reads CASSPNRDSPLHF. The CDR3 DNA is TGTGCCAGCTCACCTAACAGGGATTCACCCCTCCACTTT.

V and J are TRBV28 and TRBJ1-3; D may be TRBD1 (6 bases). Trimming took 3 bases from V and 4 from J, leaving 13 bases between them. Germline values: CDR1 MDHEN, CDR2 SYDVKM. The CDR3 is 15 residues long. The CDR3 spells CASSFNPQGGNTIYF. In DNA, the CDR3 is TGTGCCAGCAGTTTTAATCCACAGGGAGGAAACACCATATATTTT.

The V and J genes are TRBV7-9 and TRBJ1-2; TRBD1 is a possible D gene (5 bases). This CDR3 has 13 residues. Germline CDR1 is SEHNR and CDR2 is FQNEAQ (reference sequence). V was trimmed by 2 bases and J by 8 bases, leaving 12 bases between them. CDR3 amino acids: CASSLRGVWGYTF. The DNA of the CDR3 is TGTGCCAGCAGCTTACGAGGGGTATGGGGCTACACCTTC. Together with reference TRBV7-9 and TRBJ1-2, the CDR3 gives the full variable domain: DTGVSQNPRHKITKRGQNVTFRCDPISEHNRLYWYRQTLGQGPEFLTYFQNEAQLEKSRLLSDRFSAERPKGSFSTLEIQRTEQGDSAMYLCASSLRGVWGYTFGSGTRLTVV.

The chain carries TRBV18 and TRBJ2-3; possibly TRBD1 for D (6 bases). Germline lookup yields CDR1 KGHSH and CDR2 LQKENI. CDR3 length: 15 amino acids. Trimming stripped 4 bases from V and 4 bases from J, with 15 bases between. CDR3 sequence: CASSQTGKGSDTQYF. The CDR3 DNA reads TGTGCCAGCTCACAGACAGGTAAAGGATCAGATACGCAGTATTTT.

CDR3 bases: TGTGCCACCAGCGTAGGGACAGGGGAAGTGGATGAGCAGTACTTC. This gives the protein CATSVGTGEVDEQYF. The rearrangement uses TRBV15 and TRBJ2-7, with TRBD1 matching over 10 bases. Per germline, CDR1 LNHNV and CDR2 YYDKDF (reference sequence). J lost 7 bases, V lost 5 bases, and 11 bases had no gene match. The CDR3 extends over 15 amino acids.

CDR3 in amino acids: CASSLSSIGTGPKNIQYF. As DNA, the CDR3 is TGTGCCAGCAGCTTGTCATCGATCGGGACAGGCCCAAAAAACATTCAGTACTTC. The chain links TRBV11-3 to TRBJ2-4; 8 bases are shared with TRBD1. V lost 3 bases to trimming and J lost 4 bases; unmatched junction nucleotides: 14. CDR3 length equals 18 residues. Looked up from germline, CDR1 is SGHNT and CDR2 is YENEEA.

The chain has TRBV7-2 and TRBJ1-6; D possibly corresponds to TRBD1 (6 bases). The CDR3 totals 15 residues. V was clipped by 3 bases and J by 10 bases, with 16 bases between them. Germline CDR1 and CDR2: SGHTA and FQGNSA. CDR3 in amino acids: CASSLRAAGESPLHF. The CDR3 DNA sequence: TGTGCCAGCAGCTTGAGGGCGGCAGGGGAATCACCCCTCCACTTT.

This chain links TRBV27 with TRBJ2-5; TRBD1 aligns across 9 bases. From germline, CDR1 is MNHEY and CDR2 SMNVEV (reference sequence). J lost 2 bases, V lost 3 bases, and 7 bases had no gene match. The CDR3 totals 16 residues. This chain's CDR3 is CASSLRGQGVQETQYF. In DNA form, the CDR3 reads TGTGCCAGCAGTTTGCGGGGACAGGGCGTACAAGAGACCCAGTACTTC.

The CDR3 is CASSLWGGASETQYF. The CDR3 DNA reads as TGTGCCAGCAGCTTATGGGGGGGAGCGAGCGAGACCCAGTACTTC. The chain has TRBV7-9 and TRBJ2-5; TRBD2 matches 7 bases. CDR3 length: 15 amino acids. V gave up 2 bases and J gave up 5 bases; unmatched junction bases: 8. CDR1 is SEHNR and CDR2 is FQNEAQ in the germline V gene (reference sequence).

The chain carries TRBV5-6 and TRBJ2-3; 7 nucleotides align to TRBD2. Germline CDR1 is SGHDT and CDR2 is YYEEEE. There are 15 residues in the CDR3. Germline trimming cut 6 bases from V and 4 bases from J; bases unmatched to any gene: 11. CDR3 sequence: CASTGGREVADTQYF. CDR3 DNA sequence: TGTGCCAGCACCGGAGGACGGGAGGTGGCAGATACGCAGTATTTT.

The chain has TRBV19 and TRBJ1-5; D possibly corresponds to TRBD1 (6 bases). Germline V gives CDR1 LNHDA, CDR2 SQIVND (reference sequence). This CDR3 region has 16 residues. Trimming pared 2 bases from V and 5 bases from J, leaving 16 bases between. The CDR3 nucleotides are TGTGCCAGTAGTATATGGGGTTGGACAGTTGATCAGCCCCAGCATTTT. Translation gives CASSIWGWTVDQPQHF.

The V and J genes are TRBV10-3 and TRBJ2-2; D may be TRBD1 or TRBD2 (5 bases each). Germline-derived CDR1 and CDR2 are ENHRY and SYGVKD. Trimming pared 3 bases from V and 4 bases from J, leaving 12 bases between. CDR3 length: 15 amino acids. CDR3 in DNA: TGTGCCATCAGTGACTGGGGGAAGGGCACCGGGGAGCTGTTTTTT. This translates into CAISDWGKGTGELFF.

The V and J genes are TRBV5-6 and TRBJ2-7; 12 nucleotides match TRBD1. This CDR3 contains 14 residues. Germline V gives CDR1 SGHDT, CDR2 YYEEEE. Losses at the gene ends were 3 bases for V and 4 bases for J; bases not matched to a gene: 2. CDR3 in DNA: TGTGCCAGCAGCTCGGGACAGGGGGCGTACGAGCAGTACTTC. This translates into CASSSGQGAYEQYF.

As DNA, the CDR3 is TGTGCCAGTAGTATATTCGGGACAGGGAATCAGCCCCAGCATTTT. Residues: CASSIFGTGNQPQHF. V gene TRBV19 combines with J gene TRBJ1-5, with 9 nucleotides matching TRBD1. The CDR3 spans 15 residues. The germline gives CDR1 LNHDA, CDR2 SQIVND (reference sequence). The V and J ends lost 2 bases and 4 bases, in that order; junction bases with no gene match: 3.

The chain couples TRBV6-6 to TRBJ2-2; possible D gene TRBD1, 6 bases. CDR1 and CDR2 (germline): MNHNY, SVGAGI (reference sequence). The CDR3 sequence is 14 residues long. Trimming left V 8 bases short and J 2 bases short, with 12 bases between. CDR3 in amino acids: CASRGQPNTGELFF. The CDR3 DNA reads TGTGCCAGCCGCGGACAGCCTAACACCGGGGAGCTGTTTTTT.

The chain recombines TRBV10-3 with TRBJ2-7, with 8 bases that match TRBD1. V trimming: 0 bases; J trimming: 6 bases; junction bases outside the gene matches: 7. Germline V CDR1 and CDR2: ENHRY, SYGVKD. The CDR3 contains 15 residues. For the CDR3, the DNA is TGTGCCATCAGTGAGTCCGAGACAGGGGATTTCGAGCAGTACTTC. Protein: CAISESETGDFEQYF.

V gene TRBV7-3 combines with J gene TRBJ2-2; maybe TRBD2 (5 bases). V was shortened by 5 bases and J by 6 bases, with 25 bases between the two germline ends. The length of the CDR3 is 18 residues. Germline lookup yields CDR1 SGHTA and CDR2 FQGTGA. The CDR3 DNA sequence: TGTGCCAGCAGCCTAAGGCCCCGTCCGGCTAGCCGGGCCGGGGAGCTGTTTTTT. Protein sequence: CASSLRPRPASRAGELFF.

This clone was seen only once. This sequence joins TRBV6-1 and TRBJ1-6, with no clear D. Looked up from germline, CDR1 is MNHNS and CDR2 is SASEGT. The V gene lost 1 base and the J gene lost 7 bases, with 29 bases spanning the gap. CDR3 length: 21 amino acids. The CDR3 region has the DNA TGTGCCAGCAGTGAAGAGAGACCTTTTTTCGGGATCGTCAGGTCGAATTCACCCCTCCACTTT. This gives the protein CASSEERPFFGIVRSNSPLHF.

In nucleotides, the CDR3 is TGTGCCAGCAGATACGGACTTAACGAGCAGTACTTC. As protein: CASRYGLNEQYF. The chain links TRBV5-6 to TRBJ2-7; tentative D call: TRBD2 (5 bases). The CDR3 consists of 12 residues. Trimming cost V 5 bases and J 5 bases, with 11 bases left between them. From germline, CDR1 is SGHDT and CDR2 YYEEEE.

V is TRBV5-4 and J is TRBJ2-1, with 8 positions matching TRBD2. Germline CDR1 is SGHNT and CDR2 is YYREEE (reference sequence). V gave up 1 base and J gave up 3 bases; unmatched junction bases: 9. The CDR3 runs to 17 residues. Here the CDR3 reads CASSLKVTAGGYNEQFF. The DNA for the CDR3 is TGTGCCAGCAGCTTGAAGGTTACGGCGGGAGGCTACAATGAGCAGTTCTTC.

V is TRBV5-1 and J is TRBJ2-1; D is possibly TRBD1 or TRBD2 (5 bases each). Germline assignment: CDR1 SGHRS and CDR2 YFSETQ. This CDR3 is built from 16 residues. V was trimmed by 3 bases and J by 8 bases, leaving 21 bases between them. The CDR3 sequence is CASSSAGTAVPHEQFF. In DNA form, the CDR3 reads TGCGCCAGCAGCTCCGCCGGGACGGCTGTTCCCCATGAGCAGTTCTTC.

This sequence joins TRBV7-2 and TRBJ2-7; 9 nucleotides agree with TRBD1. The V gene end was trimmed by 6 bases and the J gene end by 3 bases; junction bases not matched to a gene: 6. The germline V gene has CDR1 SGHTA and CDR2 FQGNSA. The CDR3 runs to 14 residues. The CDR3 DNA follows: TGTGCCAGCAGAAGACAGGGGGGGGTCTACGAGCAGTACTTC. Residues: CASRRQGGVYEQYF.

The table lists this clone with a few counts. The chain is built from TRBV5-1 and TRBJ2-3; D gene uncertain. V lost 2 bases and J lost 6, with 10 bases in between. In germline, CDR1 is SGHRS, CDR2 YFSETQ. This CDR3 is built from 13 residues. CDR3 protein: CASSFWGRDTQYF. The CDR3 nucleotides are TGCGCCAGCAGCTTTTGGGGAAGGGATACGCAGTATTTT.

Of note for this clone: Other DNA sequences of this sample code for an identical CDR3. This chain connects TRBV5-1 to TRBJ1-1; D remains unclear. CDR3 length equals 14 residues. V lost 0 bases and J lost 1, with 7 bases in between. CDR1 is SGHRS, CDR2 YFSETQ, per germline. The CDR3 is CASSLGDTNTEAFF. For the CDR3, the DNA is TGCGCCAGCAGCTTGGGGGATACGAACACTGAAGCTTTCTTT.

The rearrangement links TRBV11-2 to TRBJ2-3; 7 bases fit TRBD2. Trimming took 3 bases from V and 6 from J; bases not matched to a gene: 6. Germline assignment: CDR1 SGHAT and CDR2 FQNNGV. The CDR3 loop spans 14 amino acids. As DNA, the CDR3 is TGTGCCAGCAGCTTGGCCCCCGGGGGGGATACGCAGTATTTT. As protein: CASSLAPGGDTQYF.

CDR3 protein: CASSSTFSNEQFF. Here the CDR3 DNA reads TGTGCCAGCAGTTCCACCTTTTCCAATGAGCAGTTCTTC. J is TRBJ2-1 and V is TRBV28; D gene ambiguous. The germline gives CDR1 MDHEN, CDR2 SYDVKM. Trimming removed 4 bases at V and 6 bases at J, with 10 bases between. The CDR3 runs 13 residues.

The rearrangement uses TRBV28 and TRBJ1-1, with a possible D match to TRBD1 (6 bases). The CDR3 spans 14 residues. CDR1 is MDHEN, CDR2 SYDVKM, per germline. V was clipped by 6 bases and J by 3 bases, with 14 bases between them. CDR3 sequence reads: CASRTWGPHTEAFF. The CDR3 nucleotides read TGTGCCAGCAGAACCTGGGGGCCCCACACTGAAGCTTTCTTT.

This clone was counted once. The V and J genes are TRBV10-3 and TRBJ2-5; 11 bases agree with TRBD2. CDR3 size: 14 residues. The V segment lost 9 bases and the J segment 3 bases; nucleotides outside the gene matches: 6. Germline V CDR1 and CDR2: ENHRY, SYGVKD. CDR3 in amino acids: CAIGIAGGKETQYF. As DNA, the CDR3 is TGTGCCATAGGGATAGCGGGAGGGAAAGAGACCCAGTACTTC.

The rearrangement uses TRBV28 and TRBJ2-7, with 7 nucleotides matching TRBD2. The CDR3 is made up of 12 amino acids. The germline CDR1 and CDR2 sequences are MDHEN and SYDVKM. Losses at the gene ends were 4 bases for V and 5 bases for J; bases not matched to a gene: 2. The CDR3 here is CASSWGGNEQYF. The CDR3 DNA reads as TGTGCCAGCAGTTGGGGGGGTAACGAGCAGTACTTC.

This rearrangement joins TRBV5-1 to TRBJ2-2, with 13 bases aligning to TRBD2. Germline-derived CDR1 and CDR2 are SGHRS and YFSETQ. The CDR3 totals 17 residues. The J segment lost 6 bases and the V segment lost 3 bases, leaving 8 bases of the junction unmatched. DNA for the CDR3: TGCGCCAGCAGCTCCAAACTAGCGGGAGGGCCCCCCGGGGAGCTGTTTTTT. It specifies CASSSKLAGGPPGELFF.